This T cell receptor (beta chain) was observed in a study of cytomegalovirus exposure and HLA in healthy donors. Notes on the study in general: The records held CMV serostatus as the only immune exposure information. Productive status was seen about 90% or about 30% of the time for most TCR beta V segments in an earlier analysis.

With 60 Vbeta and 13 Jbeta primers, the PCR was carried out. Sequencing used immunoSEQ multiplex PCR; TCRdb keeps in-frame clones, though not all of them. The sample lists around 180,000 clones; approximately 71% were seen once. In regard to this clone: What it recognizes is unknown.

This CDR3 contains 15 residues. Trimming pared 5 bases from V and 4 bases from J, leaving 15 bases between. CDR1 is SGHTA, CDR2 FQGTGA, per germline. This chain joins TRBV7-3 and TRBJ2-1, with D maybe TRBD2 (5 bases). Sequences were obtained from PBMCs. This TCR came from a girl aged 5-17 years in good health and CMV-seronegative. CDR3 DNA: TGTGCCAGCAGCCGATCCGGCGGGCAGTACAATGAGCAGTTCTTC. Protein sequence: CASSRSGGQYNEQFF.